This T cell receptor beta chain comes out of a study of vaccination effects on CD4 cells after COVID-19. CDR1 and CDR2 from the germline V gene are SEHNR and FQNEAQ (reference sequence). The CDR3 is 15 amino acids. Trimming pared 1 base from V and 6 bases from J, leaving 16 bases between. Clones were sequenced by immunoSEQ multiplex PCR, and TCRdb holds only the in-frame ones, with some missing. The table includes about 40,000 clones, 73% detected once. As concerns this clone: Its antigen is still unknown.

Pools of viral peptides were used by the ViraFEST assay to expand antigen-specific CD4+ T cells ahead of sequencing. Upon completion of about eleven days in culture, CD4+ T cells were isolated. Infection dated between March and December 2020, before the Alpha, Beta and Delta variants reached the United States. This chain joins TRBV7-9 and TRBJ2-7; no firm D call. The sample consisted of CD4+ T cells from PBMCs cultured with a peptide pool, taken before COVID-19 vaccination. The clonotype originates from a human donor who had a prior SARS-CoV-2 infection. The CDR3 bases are TGTGCCAGCAGCTTAGTTACGTTTGGGTCTGGCGAGCAGTACTTC. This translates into CASSLVTFGSGEQYF. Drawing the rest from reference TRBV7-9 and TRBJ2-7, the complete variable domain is DTGVSQNPRHKITKRGQNVTFRCDPISEHNRLYWYRQTLGQGPEFLTYFQNEAQLEKSRLLSDRFSAERPKGSFSTLEIQRTEQGDSAMYLCASSLVTFGSGEQYFGPGTRLTVT.